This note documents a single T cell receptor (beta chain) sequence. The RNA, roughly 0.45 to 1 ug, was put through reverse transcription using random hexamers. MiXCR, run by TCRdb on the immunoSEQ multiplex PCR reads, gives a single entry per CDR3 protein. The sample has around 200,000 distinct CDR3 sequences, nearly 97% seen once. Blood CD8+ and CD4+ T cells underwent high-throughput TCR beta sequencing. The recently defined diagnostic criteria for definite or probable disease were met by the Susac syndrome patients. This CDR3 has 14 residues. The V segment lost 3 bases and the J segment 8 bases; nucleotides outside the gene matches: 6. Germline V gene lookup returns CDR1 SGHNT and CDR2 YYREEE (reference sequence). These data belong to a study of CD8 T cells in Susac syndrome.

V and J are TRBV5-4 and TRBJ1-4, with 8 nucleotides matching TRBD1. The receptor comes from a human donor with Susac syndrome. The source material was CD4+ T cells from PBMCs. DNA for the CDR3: TGTGCCAGCAGCTCCCCAGGGGGCAGCGAAAAACTGTTTTTT. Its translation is CASSSPGGSEKLFF.